This TCR beta chain was retrieved from a study of tumor and adjacent non-tumor tissue in lung cancer (dated by TCRdb to the late 2010s). Background on the whole study: Patients with adenocarcinoma (approximately 13), squamous cell carcinoma (2) and small cell lung cancer (1) were included in the cohort. Ages among the 15 or so patients ranged from roughly 31 to 76 years, there were about ten men and 5 women, and disease was at TNM stage I to III. Sequencing produced 130 million or so productive TCRbeta reads in total, an average of approximately 4.1 million reads per sample. Bulk TCRbeta repertoires were compared between lung tumor tissue and matched distant non-tumor lung tissue obtained from over 13 lung cancer patients. Some 31 paired specimens, one tumor and one normal lung sample per patient, were profiled by TCRbeta CDR3 sequencing.

RNA was isolated from bulk, unsorted tissue, and RNA quality was assessed with a NanoDrop ND-1000 and an Agilent 2100. Distant non-tumor tissue taken more than 3 cm from the tumor edge was used as the normal lung sample. Donors were newly diagnosed lung cancer patients admitted for thoracic surgery in China between August and November 2014, without prior chemotherapy. Patients with previous radiotherapy or chemotherapy, or with another concurrent cancer, were excluded from the study. Surgical tissue pieces of roughly 1-2 cm3 were preserved in RNAlater solution and were kept at -80 degrees C until use. From the cysteine up to the phenylalanine, the CDR3 has a length of 13 residues. Only the CDR3 portion is preserved as DNA: 39 bases, with reading frame beginning at the first base. In the germline V gene, CDR1 corresponds to SGHVS and CDR2 to FQNEAQ. Library generation was performed with multiplex PCR. TCRdb records Illumina HiSeq 2500 as the sequencer. Following protocols modified from ARM-PCR, the researchers constructed TCRbeta libraries through three rounds of nested PCR with primers (Table S4). Before sequencing, PCR products of 200-500 bp were cut from the gel and purified using the QIAquick gel extraction kit. Per the authors' processing: Reads were cleaned using Trimmomatic, were merged into complete CDR3 sequences using FLASH, and were assigned to V(D)J germline segments using MiTCR. Clonal diversity was computed as the inverse Simpson's index with VDJtools. In-frame sequences without a premature stop codon were defined as productive reads. TCRdb trimmed public reads at Q25 via fastp, called clones via MiXCR and kept in-frame beta chains. Under each unique CDR3 protein, matching rows form one entry showing the most common genes and DNA. TCRdb's processing, not the authors' own work, is the source of the V and J calls. Across this sample there are some 100,000 distinct CDR3 sequences, with roughly 60% seen only once. The top ten clones comprise roughly 19% of the sample.

As regards this clonotype: This receptor's antigen is unknown. This clone may be a read error of a much larger clone one base away.

Beyond this particular receptor, the publication reports: TCR diversity was significantly higher in younger patients, and greater tumor TCR diversity was associated with shorter overall survival and shorter disease-free survival. The sequencing platform is not named in the methods, and unique molecular identifiers are not mentioned. TCR diversity (inverse Simpson) was significantly higher in tumor than in normal lung tissue (roughly 390 vs 170, P = 0.0075, Mann-Whitney U test). Only about 15 patients were in the cohort, and the authors stated that larger samples and more detailed clinical data are needed. Because peripheral blood was not sequenced, blood TCRbeta repertoires in the lung cancer patients of the study were not examined. In normal lung, the top 100 clones accounted for a significantly larger cumulative share of the repertoire than in tumor tissue.

The receptor comes from a man aged 25-40 years with non-small cell lung cancer. The chain joins TRBV7-8 to TRBJ1-1; the D gene is possibly TRBD1, with 6 bases matching. Sequenced sample: distant non-tumor lung tissue. The CDR3 has the sequence CATSPTGHTEAFF. The sequence in DNA is TGTGCCACCAGCCCCACAGGGCACACTGAAGCTTTCTTT.